One sample yielded the 10 T cell receptor beta chains listed below, sequenced in a study of blood T cell repertoires in COVID-19. Here immunoSEQ multiplex PCR was the method, and the copy in TCRdb shows in-frame clones only, minus some. The table has about 220,000 clones, approximately 90% seen once. Sequences were obtained from PBMCs or T cells enriched from blood (not recorded which). The receptors were sampled from a woman aged 40 to 50 with acute COVID-19.

The rearrangement links TRBV7-2 to TRBJ1-2; 8 positions match TRBD1. J was trimmed by 6 bases and V by 5 bases; bases with no gene match: 23. From germline, CDR1 is SGHTA and CDR2 FQGNSA. There are 19 residues in the CDR3. The CDR3 bases are TGTGCCAGCAGCCTCCGCGGGGGAGACTCAGGGGGCGGAATACATGGCTACACCTTC. Encoded protein: CASSLRGGDSGGGIHGYTF.

This clone has a count of ten or more. This rearrangement joins TRBV4-2 to TRBJ2-1; D may be TRBD2 (6 bases). There are 13 residues in the CDR3. V was cut by 2 bases and J by 10 bases, with 12 bases left in between. Looked up from germline, CDR1 is LGHNA and CDR2 is YNFKEQ. CDR3 nucleotide sequence: TGTGCCAGCAGCCAAAAGCCGCGGGGCGAGCAGTTCTTC. It codes for CASSQKPRGEQFF.

This clone was counted once. The chain recombines TRBV12-2 with TRBJ2-2; the table gives TRBD1 as D, unverified against the DNA. TRBV12-2 is termed a pseudogene. The CDR3 loop spans 16 amino acids. CDR3 nucleotides: TGTGCAAGTCGCTCCCAGCCAGGGGCAAACACCGGGGAGCTGTTTTTT. As protein: CASRSQPGANTGELFF.

The chain couples TRBV5-4 to TRBJ1-1, with D uncertain. The CDR3 covers 14 residues. The V end lost 1 base, the J end lost 4 bases, and 11 bases lay between the germline ends. Germline V gives CDR1 SGHNT, CDR2 YYREEE (reference sequence). In DNA form, the CDR3 reads TGTGCCAGCAGCTTGTATGAGAGGAGCACTGAAGCTTTCTTT. Amino acids: CASSLYERSTEAFF. The full variable domain, its missing parts supplied by reference TRBV5-4 and TRBJ1-1, is ETGVTQSPTHLIKTRGQQVTLRCSSQSGHNTVSWYQQALGQGPQFIFQYYREEENGRGNFPPRFSGLQFPNYSSELNVNALELDDSALYLCASSLYERSTEAFFGQGTRLTVV.

The CDR3 DNA reads TGTGCCAGCAGTCCCGGGACAGGAGGAACCTATGGCTACACCTTC. This translates into CASSPGTGGTYGYTF. This rearrangement joins TRBV6-4 to TRBJ1-2; 8 bases align to TRBD1. The CDR3 runs to 15 residues. The junction had 9 bases not matched to a gene; V was cut back by 5 bases and J by 4 bases. CDR1 and CDR2 from the germline V gene are MRHNA and SNTAGT.

The chain recombines TRBV14 with TRBJ1-1; 8 bases map to TRBD1. V shed 4 bases, J shed 0 bases, and the junction held 4 bases outside the gene matches. CDR1 and CDR2 from the germline V gene are SGHDN and FVKESK. The CDR3 sequence is 15 residues long. CDR3 in DNA: TGTGCCAGCAGCCGTCAGGGGGCAATGAACACTGAAGCTTTCTTT. As protein: CASSRQGAMNTEAFF.

This rearrangement joins TRBV5-1 to TRBJ2-1, with D maybe TRBD1 (6 bases). CDR3 length equals 14 residues. Germline V lookup: CDR1 SGHRS, CDR2 YFSETQ. V lost 0 bases, J lost 7 bases, and 11 bases lay in between. The CDR3 loop is CASSLGQVANEQFF. The CDR3 DNA follows: TGCGCCAGCAGCTTGGGACAGGTAGCGAATGAGCAGTTCTTC. The entire variable domain, with the rest obtained from reference TRBV5-1 and TRBJ2-1, is as follows: KAGVTQTPRYLIKTRGQQVTLSCSPISGHRSVSWYQQTPGQGLQFLFEYFSETQRNKGNFPGRFSGRQFSNSRSEMNVSTLELGDSALYLCASSLGQVANEQFFGPGTRLTVL.

This clone was counted a few times. The genes are TRBV7-2 and TRBJ1-5, with a possible D match to TRBD1 (6 bases). CDR1 SGHTA and CDR2 FQGNSA come from the germline V gene. The CDR3 is 17 residues long. Trimming took 0 bases from V and 1 from J, leaving 13 bases between them. The CDR3 loop is CASSLARPTGSNQPQHF. As DNA, the CDR3 is TGTGCCAGCAGCTTAGCGCGTCCGACAGGAAGCAATCAGCCCCAGCATTTT.

The V and J genes are TRBV15 and TRBJ2-2, with a possible D match to TRBD1 (5 bases). Germline V gene sequence: CDR1 LNHNV, CDR2 YYDKDF (reference sequence). CDR3 length: 15 amino acids. V was pared by 2 bases and J by 1 base, with 8 bases between. The CDR3 nucleotides are TGTGCCACCAGCAGAAGACAGCAGAACACCGGGGAGCTGTTTTTT. The encoded protein is CATSRRQQNTGELFF. Using reference TRBV15 and TRBJ2-2 for the parts outside the CDR3, the full variable domain is DAMVIQNPRYQVTQFGKPVTLSCSQTLNHNVMYWYQQKSSQAPKLLFHYYDKDFNNEADTPDNFQSRRPNTSFCFLDIRSPGLGDTAMYLCATSRRQQNTGELFFGEGSRLTVL.

This clone was picked up one time. V usage is TRBV5-5 and J usage is TRBJ2-3; the match to TRBD2 covers 8 bases. The ends lost 3 bases at V and 1 base at J; junction bases unmatched: 4. The CDR3 length is 15 residues. The germline V gene encodes CDR1 SGHKS and CDR2 YYEKEE (reference sequence). DNA of the CDR3: TGTGCCAGCAGCTCGGGGCGGGGGGGCACAGATACGCAGTATTTT. Translated: CASSSGRGGTDTQYF.